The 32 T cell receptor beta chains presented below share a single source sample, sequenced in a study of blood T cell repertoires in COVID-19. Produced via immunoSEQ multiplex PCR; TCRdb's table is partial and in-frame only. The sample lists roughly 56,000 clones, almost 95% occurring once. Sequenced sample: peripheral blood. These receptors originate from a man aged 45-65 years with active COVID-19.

This CDR3 reads CASSDRGTSGSDEQFF. The CDR3 region has the DNA TGTGCCAGCAGTGACAGGGGGACTAGCGGGTCGGATGAGCAGTTCTTC. The rearrangement joins TRBV6-4 to TRBJ2-1, with 12 bases aligning to TRBD2. The CDR3 totals 16 residues. Looked up from germline, CDR1 is MRHNA and CDR2 is SNTAGT. J was trimmed by 8 bases and V by 2 bases; bases with no gene match: 7.

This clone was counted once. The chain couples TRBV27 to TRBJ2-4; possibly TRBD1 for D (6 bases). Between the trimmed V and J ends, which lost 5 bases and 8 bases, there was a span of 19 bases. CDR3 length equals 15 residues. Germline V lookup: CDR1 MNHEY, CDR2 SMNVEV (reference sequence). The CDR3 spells CASSHDLTGGDIQYF. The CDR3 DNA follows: TGTGCCAGCAGTCACGACTTGACAGGAGGAGACATTCAGTACTTC.

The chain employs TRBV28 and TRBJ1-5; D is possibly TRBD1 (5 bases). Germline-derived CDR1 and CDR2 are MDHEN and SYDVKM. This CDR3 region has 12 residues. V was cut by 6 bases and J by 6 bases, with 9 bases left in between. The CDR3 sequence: CASRNRIQPQHF. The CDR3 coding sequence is TGTGCCAGCAGGAACAGGATTCAGCCCCAGCATTTT.

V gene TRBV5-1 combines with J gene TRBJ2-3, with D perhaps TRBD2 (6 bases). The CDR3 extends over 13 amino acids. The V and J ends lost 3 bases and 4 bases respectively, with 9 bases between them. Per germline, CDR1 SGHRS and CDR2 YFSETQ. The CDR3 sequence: CASSWGGADTQYF. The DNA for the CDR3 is TGCGCCAGCAGCTGGGGCGGGGCAGATACGCAGTATTTT.

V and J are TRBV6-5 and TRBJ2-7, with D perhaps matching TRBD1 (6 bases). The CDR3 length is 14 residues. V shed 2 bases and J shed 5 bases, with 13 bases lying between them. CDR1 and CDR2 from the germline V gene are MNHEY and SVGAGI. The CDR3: CASSYGGPRDEQYF. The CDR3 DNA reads TGTGCCAGCAGTTACGGGGGCCCCCGGGACGAGCAGTACTTC.

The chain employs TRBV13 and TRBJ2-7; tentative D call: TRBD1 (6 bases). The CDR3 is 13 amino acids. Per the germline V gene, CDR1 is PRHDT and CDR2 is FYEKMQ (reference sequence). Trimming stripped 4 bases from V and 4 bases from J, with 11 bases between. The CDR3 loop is CASSSIQGYEQYF. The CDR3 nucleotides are TGTGCCAGCAGCTCCATACAGGGATACGAGCAGTACTTC.

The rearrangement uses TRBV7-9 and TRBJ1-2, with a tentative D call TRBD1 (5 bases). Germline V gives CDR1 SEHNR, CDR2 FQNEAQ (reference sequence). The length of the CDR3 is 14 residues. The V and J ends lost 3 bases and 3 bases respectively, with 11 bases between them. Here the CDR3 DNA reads TGTGCCAGCAGCTTCGGGACTGAGGACTATGGCTACACCTTC. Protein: CASSFGTEDYGYTF.

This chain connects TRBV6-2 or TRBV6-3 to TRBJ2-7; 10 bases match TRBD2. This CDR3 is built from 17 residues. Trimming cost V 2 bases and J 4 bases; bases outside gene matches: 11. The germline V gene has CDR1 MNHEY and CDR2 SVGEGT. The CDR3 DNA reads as TGTGCCAGCAGTTACCACCCTAGCGGGAGACAGATTTACGAGCAGTACTTC. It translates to CASSYHPSGRQIYEQYF.

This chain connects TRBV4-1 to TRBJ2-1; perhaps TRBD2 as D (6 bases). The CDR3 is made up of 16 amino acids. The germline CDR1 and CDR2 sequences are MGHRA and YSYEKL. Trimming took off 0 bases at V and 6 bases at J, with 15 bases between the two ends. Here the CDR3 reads CASSQEKGTGGNEQFF. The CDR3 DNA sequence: TGCGCCAGCAGCCAAGAAAAGGGAACCGGGGGCAATGAGCAGTTCTTC.

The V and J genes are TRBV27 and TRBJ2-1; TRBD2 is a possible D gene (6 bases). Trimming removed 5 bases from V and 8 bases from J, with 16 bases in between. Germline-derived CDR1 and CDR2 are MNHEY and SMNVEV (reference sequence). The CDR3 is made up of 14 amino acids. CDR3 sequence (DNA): TGTGCCAGCAGTCACGGGAGTGGGAGCTATGAGCAGTTCTTC. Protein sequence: CASSHGSGSYEQFF.

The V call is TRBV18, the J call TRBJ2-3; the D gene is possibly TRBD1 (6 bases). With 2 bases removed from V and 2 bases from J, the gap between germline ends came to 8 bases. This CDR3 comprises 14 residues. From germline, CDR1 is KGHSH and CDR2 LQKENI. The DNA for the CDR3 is TGTGCCAGCTCACCAGGGGGCCACACAGATACGCAGTATTTT. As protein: CASSPGGHTDTQYF. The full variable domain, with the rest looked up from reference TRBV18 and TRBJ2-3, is NAGVMQNPRHLVRRRGQEARLRCSPMKGHSHVYWYRQLPEEGLKFMVYLQKENIIDESGMPKERFSAEFPKEGPSILRIQQVVRGDSAAYFCASSPGGHTDTQYFGPGTRLTVL.

The DNA for the CDR3 is TGTGCCACCAGCAGAGACCAGATTAACACTGAAGCTTTCTTT. Protein: CATSRDQINTEAFF. This chain joins TRBV15 and TRBJ1-1, with D uncertain. The V gene's germline CDR1 is LNHNV and CDR2 YYDKDF (reference sequence). This CDR3 spans 14 amino acids. Deletions cut 0 bases from V and 2 bases from J, with 7 bases between. Together with reference TRBV15 and TRBJ1-1, the CDR3 gives the full variable domain: DAMVIQNPRYQVTQFGKPVTLSCSQTLNHNVMYWYQQKSSQAPKLLFHYYDKDFNNEADTPDNFQSRRPNTSFCFLDIRSPGLGDTAMYLCATSRDQINTEAFFGQGTRLTVV.

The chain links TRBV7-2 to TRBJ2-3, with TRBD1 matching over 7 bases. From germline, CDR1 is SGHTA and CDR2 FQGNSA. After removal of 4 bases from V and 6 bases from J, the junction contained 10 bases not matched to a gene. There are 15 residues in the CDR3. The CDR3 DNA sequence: TGTGCCAGCAGCTACAGGGGAGACGGGGCGGATACGCAGTATTTT. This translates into CASSYRGDGADTQYF.

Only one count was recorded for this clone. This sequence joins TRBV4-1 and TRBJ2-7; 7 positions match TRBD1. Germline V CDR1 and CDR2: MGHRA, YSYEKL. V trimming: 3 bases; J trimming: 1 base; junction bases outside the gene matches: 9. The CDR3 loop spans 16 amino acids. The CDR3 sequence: CASSQGPGQLSYEQYF. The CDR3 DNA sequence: TGCGCCAGCAGCCAGGGTCCGGGACAGTTGTCCTACGAGCAGTACTTC.

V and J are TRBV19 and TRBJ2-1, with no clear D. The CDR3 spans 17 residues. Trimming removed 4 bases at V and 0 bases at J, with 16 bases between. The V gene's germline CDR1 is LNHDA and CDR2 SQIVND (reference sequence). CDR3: CASSTNVAQSSYNEQFF. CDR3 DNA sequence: TGTGCCAGTAGTACTAACGTTGCCCAAAGCTCCTACAATGAGCAGTTCTTC.

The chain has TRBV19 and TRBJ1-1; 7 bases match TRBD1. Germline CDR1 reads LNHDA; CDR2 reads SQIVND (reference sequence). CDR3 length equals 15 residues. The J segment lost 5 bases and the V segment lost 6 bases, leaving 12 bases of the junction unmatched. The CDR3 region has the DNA TGTGCCAGTAGGGGATGGACCAGGGGGGAGACTGAAGCTTTCTTT. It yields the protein CASRGWTRGETEAFF.

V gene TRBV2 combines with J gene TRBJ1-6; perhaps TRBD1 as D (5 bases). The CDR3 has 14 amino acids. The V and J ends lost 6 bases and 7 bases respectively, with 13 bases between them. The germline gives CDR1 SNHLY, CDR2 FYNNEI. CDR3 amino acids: CASRQGLSNSPLHF. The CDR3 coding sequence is TGTGCCAGCAGGCAGGGCCTTTCCAATTCACCCCTCCACTTT.

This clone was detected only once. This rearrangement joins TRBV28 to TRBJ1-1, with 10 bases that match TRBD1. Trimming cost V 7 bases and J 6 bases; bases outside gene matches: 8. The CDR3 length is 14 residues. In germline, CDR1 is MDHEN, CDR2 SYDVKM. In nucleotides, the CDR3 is TGTGCCAGCATCCAATCCGGGACAGGGGCTGAAGCTTTCTTT. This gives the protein CASIQSGTGAEAFF. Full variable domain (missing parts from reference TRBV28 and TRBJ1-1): DVKVTQSSRYLVKRTGEKVFLECVQDMDHENMFWYRQDPGLGLRLIYFSYDVKMKEKGDIPEGYSVSREKKERFSLILESASTNQTSMYLCASIQSGTGAEAFFGQGTRLTVV.

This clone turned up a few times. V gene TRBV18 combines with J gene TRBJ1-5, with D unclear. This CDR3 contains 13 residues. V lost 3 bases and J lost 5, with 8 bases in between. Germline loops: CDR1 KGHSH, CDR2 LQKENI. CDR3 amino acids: CASSPQEYQPQHF. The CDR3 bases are TGTGCCAGCTCACCCCAGGAATATCAGCCCCAGCATTTT.

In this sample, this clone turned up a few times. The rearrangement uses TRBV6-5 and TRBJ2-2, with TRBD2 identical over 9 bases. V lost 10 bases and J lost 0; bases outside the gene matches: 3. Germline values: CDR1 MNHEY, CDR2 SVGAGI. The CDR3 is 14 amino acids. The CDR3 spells CATLAGSNTGELFF. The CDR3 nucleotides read TGTGCCACCCTAGCGGGGTCGAACACCGGGGAGCTGTTTTTT.

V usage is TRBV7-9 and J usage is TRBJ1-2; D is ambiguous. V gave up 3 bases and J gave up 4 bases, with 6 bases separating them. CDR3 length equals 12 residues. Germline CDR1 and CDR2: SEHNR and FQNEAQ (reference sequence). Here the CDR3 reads CASSFRIYGYTF. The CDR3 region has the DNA TGTGCCAGCAGCTTCAGGATCTATGGCTACACCTTC.

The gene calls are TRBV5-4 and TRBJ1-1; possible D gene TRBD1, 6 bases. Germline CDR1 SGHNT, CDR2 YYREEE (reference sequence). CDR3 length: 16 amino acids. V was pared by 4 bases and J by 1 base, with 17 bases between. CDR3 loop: CASSQGPDSRNTEAFF. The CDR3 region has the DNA TGTGCCAGCAGCCAGGGGCCTGACAGCCGGAACACTGAAGCTTTCTTT.

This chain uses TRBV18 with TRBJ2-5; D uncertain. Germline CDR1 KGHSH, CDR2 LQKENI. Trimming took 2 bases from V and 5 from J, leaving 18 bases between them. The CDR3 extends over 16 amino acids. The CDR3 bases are TGTGCCAGCTCACCAGGCGCCGCGTCTCCCGGGGAGACCCAGTACTTC. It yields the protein CASSPGAASPGETQYF.

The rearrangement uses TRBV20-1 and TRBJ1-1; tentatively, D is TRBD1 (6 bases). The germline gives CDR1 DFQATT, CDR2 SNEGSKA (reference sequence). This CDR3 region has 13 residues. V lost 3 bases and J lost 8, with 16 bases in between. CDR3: CSASRRGLPEAFF. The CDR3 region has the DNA TGCAGTGCTAGTCGCAGGGGTTTACCCGAAGCTTTCTTT.

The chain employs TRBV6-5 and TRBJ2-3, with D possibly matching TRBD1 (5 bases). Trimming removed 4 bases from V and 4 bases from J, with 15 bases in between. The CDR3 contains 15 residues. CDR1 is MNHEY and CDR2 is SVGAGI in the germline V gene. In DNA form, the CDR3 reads TGTGCCAGCAGTTTCTTACAGGAAACTGCAGATACGCAGTATTTT. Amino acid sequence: CASSFLQETADTQYF.

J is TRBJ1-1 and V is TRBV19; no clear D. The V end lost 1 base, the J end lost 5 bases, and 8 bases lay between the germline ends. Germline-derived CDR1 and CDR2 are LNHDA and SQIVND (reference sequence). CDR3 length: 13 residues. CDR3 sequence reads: CASSIVFGTEAFF. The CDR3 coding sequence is TGTGCCAGTAGTATAGTGTTCGGGACTGAAGCTTTCTTT.

CDR3: CASSLALAGVGNEQFF. As DNA, the CDR3 is TGTGCCAGCAGCTTAGCACTAGCGGGAGTAGGAAATGAGCAGTTCTTC. The rearrangement joins TRBV11-2 to TRBJ2-1, with 11 positions matching TRBD2. Trimming took 1 base from V and 7 from J; bases not matched to a gene: 6. The CDR3 is 16 amino acids. Germline CDR1 is SGHAT and CDR2 is FQNNGV.

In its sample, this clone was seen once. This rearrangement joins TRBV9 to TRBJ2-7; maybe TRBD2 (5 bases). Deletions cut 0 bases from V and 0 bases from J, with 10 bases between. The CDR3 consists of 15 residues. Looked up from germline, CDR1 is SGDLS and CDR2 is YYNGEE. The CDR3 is CASSVGGSFSYEQYF. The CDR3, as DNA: TGTGCCAGCAGCGTAGGTGGGAGTTTCTCCTACGAGCAGTACTTC. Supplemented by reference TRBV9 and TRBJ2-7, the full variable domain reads DSGVTQTPKHLITATGQRVTLRCSPRSGDLSVYWYQQSLDQGLQFLIQYYNGEERAKGNILERFSAQQFPDLHSELNLSSLELGDSALYFCASSVGGSFSYEQYFGPGTRLTVT.

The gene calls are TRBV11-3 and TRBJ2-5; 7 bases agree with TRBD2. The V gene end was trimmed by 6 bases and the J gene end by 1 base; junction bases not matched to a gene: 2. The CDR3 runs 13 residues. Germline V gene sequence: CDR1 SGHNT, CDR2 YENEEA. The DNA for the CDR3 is TGTGCCAGCAGGGGGGGGGTCCAAGAGACCCAGTACTTC. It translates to CASRGGVQETQYF.

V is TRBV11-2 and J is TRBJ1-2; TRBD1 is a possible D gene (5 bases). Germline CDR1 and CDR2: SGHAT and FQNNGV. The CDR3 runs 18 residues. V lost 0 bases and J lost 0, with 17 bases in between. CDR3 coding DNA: TGTGCCAGCAGCTTAGAAGGGGCGGCAGGAGCCGCTAACTATGGCTACACCTTC. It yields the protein CASSLEGAAGAANYGYTF.

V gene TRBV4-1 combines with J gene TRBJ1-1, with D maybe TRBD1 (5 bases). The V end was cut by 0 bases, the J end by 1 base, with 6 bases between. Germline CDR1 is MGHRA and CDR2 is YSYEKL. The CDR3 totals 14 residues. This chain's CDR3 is CASSQEQANTEAFF. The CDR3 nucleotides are TGCGCCAGCAGCCAAGAACAGGCGAACACTGAAGCTTTCTTT.

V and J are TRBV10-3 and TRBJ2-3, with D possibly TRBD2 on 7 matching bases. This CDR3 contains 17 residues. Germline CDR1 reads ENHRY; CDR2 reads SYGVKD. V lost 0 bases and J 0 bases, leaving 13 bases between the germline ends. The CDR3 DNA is TGTGCCATCAGTGAGTCGAATGAGGGGGGGAGCACAGATACGCAGTATTTT. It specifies CAISESNEGGSTDTQYF.